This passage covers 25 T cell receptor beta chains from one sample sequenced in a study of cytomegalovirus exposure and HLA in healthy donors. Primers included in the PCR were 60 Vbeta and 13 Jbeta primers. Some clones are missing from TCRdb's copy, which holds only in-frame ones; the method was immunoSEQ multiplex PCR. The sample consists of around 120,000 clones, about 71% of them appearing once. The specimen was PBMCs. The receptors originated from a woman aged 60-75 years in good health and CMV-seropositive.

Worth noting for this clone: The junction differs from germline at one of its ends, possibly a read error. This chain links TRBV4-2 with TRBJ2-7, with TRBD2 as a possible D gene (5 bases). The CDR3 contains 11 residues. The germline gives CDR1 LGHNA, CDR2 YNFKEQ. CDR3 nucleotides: TGTGCCAGCAGCCAAGGGGGAGAATGGTATTTC. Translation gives CASSQGGEWYF.

CDR3 in amino acids: CASSNPGTVGSNEQYF. CDR3 DNA: TGTGCCAGCAGTAATCCCGGGACAGTTGGGTCTAACGAGCAGTACTTC. The chain is built from TRBV25-1 and TRBJ2-7, with TRBD1 matching 7 bases. The CDR3 is 16 residues long. The J segment lost 5 bases and the V segment lost 5 bases, leaving 15 bases of the junction unmatched. Germline V gene data show CDR1 as MGHDK and CDR2 as SYGVNS.

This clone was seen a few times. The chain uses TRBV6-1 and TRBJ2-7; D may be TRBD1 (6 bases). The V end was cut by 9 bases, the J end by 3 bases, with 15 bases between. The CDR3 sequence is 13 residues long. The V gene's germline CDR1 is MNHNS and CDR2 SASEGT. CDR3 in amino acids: CASHPGHLYEQYF. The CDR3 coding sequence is TGTGCCAGTCACCCGGGACACCTCTACGAGCAGTACTTC.

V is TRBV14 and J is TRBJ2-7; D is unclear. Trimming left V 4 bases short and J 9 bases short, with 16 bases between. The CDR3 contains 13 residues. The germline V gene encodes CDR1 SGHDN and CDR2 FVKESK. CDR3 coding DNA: TGTGCCAGCAGCCGAATCTCCAACCTCGGGCAGTACTTC. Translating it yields CASSRISNLGQYF.

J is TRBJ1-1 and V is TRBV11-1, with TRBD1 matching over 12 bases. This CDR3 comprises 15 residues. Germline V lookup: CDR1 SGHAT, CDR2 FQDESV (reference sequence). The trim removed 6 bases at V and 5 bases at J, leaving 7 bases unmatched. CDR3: CASRGDRGLGTEAFF. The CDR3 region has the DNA TGTGCCAGCAGAGGGGACAGGGGGCTGGGGACTGAAGCTTTCTTT. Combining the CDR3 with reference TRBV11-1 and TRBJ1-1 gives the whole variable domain EAEVAQSPRYKITEKSQAVAFWCDPISGHATLYWYRQILGQGPELLVQFQDESVVDDSQLPKDRFSAERLKGVDSTLKIQPAELGDSAMYLCASRGDRGLGTEAFFGQGTRLTVV.

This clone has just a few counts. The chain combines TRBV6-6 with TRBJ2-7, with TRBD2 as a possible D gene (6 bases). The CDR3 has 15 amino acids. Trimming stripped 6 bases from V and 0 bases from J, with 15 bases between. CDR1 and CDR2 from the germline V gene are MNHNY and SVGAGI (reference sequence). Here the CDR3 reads CASRAGGMDSYEQYF. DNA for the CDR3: TGTGCCAGCAGGGCCGGGGGAATGGACTCCTACGAGCAGTACTTC.

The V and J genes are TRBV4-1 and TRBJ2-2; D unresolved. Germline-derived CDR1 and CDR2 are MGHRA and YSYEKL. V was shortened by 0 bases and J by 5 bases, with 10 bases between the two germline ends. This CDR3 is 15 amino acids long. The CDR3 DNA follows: TGCGCCAGCAGCCAAGAGGTACAGCTTACCGGGGAGCTGTTTTTT. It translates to CASSQEVQLTGELFF.

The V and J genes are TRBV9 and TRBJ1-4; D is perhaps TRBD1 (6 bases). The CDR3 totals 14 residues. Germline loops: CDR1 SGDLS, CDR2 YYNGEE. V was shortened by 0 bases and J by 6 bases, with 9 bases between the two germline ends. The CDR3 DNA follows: TGTGCCAGCAGCGTAGATGGGACATATGAAAAACTGTTTTTT. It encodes CASSVDGTYEKLFF.

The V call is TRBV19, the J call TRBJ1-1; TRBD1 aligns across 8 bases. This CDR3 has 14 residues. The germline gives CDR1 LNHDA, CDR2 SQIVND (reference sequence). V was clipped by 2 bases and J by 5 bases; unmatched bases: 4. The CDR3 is CASSIPGGGTEAFF. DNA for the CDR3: TGTGCCAGTAGTATACCAGGGGGCGGGACTGAAGCTTTCTTT.

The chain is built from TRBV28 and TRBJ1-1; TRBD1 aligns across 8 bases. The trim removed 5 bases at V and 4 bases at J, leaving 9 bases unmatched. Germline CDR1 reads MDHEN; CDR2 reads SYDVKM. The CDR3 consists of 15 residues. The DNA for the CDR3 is TGTGCCAGCAGTCCGTTGACAGGGGCGGGCACTGAAGCTTTCTTT. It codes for CASSPLTGAGTEAFF.

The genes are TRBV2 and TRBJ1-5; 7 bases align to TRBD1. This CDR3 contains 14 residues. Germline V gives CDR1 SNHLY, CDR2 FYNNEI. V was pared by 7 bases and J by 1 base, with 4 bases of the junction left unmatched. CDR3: CASNRGGSNQPQHF. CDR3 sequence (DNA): TGTGCCAGCAACAGGGGTGGGAGCAATCAGCCCCAGCATTTT.

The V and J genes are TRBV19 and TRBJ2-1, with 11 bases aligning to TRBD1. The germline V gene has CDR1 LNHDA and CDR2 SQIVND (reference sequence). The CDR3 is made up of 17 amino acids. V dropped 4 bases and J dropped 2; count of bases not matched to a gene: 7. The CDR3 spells CASSNLPGQGAYNEQFF. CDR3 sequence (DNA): TGTGCCAGTAGTAACCTCCCGGGACAGGGGGCCTACAATGAGCAGTTCTTC.

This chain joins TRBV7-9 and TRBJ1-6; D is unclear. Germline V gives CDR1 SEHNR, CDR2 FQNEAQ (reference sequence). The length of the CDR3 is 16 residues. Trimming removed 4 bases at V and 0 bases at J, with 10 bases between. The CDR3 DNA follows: TGTGCCAGCAGCTCCGATACGGGCTCCTATAATTCACCCCTCCACTTT. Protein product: CASSSDTGSYNSPLHF.

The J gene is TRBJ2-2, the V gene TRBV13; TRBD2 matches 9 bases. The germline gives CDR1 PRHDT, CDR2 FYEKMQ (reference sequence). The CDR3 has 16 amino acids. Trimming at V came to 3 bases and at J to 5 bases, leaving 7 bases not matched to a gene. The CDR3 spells CASSLEPSGETGELFF. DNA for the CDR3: TGTGCCAGCAGCTTGGAGCCTAGCGGGGAGACCGGGGAGCTGTTTTTT.

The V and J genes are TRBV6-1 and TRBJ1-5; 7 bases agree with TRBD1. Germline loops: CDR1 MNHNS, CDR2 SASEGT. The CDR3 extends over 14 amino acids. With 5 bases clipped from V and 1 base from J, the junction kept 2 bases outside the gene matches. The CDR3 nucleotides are TGTGCCAGCAGTTGGGGACAGAGCAATCAGCCCCAGCATTTT. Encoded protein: CASSWGQSNQPQHF.

The CDR3 nucleotides read TGTGCCAGCAGCGCCCTTGCGGGGGGATCCTACGAGCAGTACTTC. This codes for CASSALAGGSYEQYF. The chain is built from TRBV7-9 and TRBJ2-7; 8 nucleotides line up with TRBD2. CDR1 SEHNR and CDR2 FQNEAQ come from the germline V gene (reference sequence). The V segment lost 5 bases and the J segment 1 base; nucleotides outside the gene matches: 7. This CDR3 has 15 residues.

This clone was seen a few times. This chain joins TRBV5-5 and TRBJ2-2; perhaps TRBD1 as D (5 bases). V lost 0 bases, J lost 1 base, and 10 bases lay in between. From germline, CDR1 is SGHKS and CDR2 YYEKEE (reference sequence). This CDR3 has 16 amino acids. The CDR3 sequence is CASSLGWTLNTGELFF. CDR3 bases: TGTGCCAGCAGCTTGGGATGGACATTGAACACCGGGGAGCTGTTTTTT.

The CDR3, as DNA: TGTGCCAGCAGCTTAGAGGGGGGGGCCCTTTACTTC. It codes for CASSLEGGALYF. The J gene is TRBJ2-5, the V gene TRBV7-9; TRBD2 might be the D (7 bases). Trimming removed 1 base from V and 14 bases from J, with 14 bases in between. This CDR3 is 12 amino acids long. Germline V gene data show CDR1 as SEHNR and CDR2 as FQNEAQ (reference sequence).

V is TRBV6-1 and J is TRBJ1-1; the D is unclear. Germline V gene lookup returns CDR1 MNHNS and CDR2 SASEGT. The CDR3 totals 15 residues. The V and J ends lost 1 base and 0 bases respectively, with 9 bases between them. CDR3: CASSEGYGLNTEAFF. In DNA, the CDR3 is TGTGCCAGCAGTGAAGGGTACGGGTTGAACACTGAAGCTTTCTTT.

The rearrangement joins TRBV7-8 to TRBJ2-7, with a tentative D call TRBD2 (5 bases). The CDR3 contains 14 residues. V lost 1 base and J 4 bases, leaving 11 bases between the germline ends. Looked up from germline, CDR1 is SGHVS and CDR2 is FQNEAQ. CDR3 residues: CASSLGWRSYEQYF. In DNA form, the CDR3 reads TGTGCCAGCAGCTTAGGGTGGAGGTCATACGAGCAGTACTTC.

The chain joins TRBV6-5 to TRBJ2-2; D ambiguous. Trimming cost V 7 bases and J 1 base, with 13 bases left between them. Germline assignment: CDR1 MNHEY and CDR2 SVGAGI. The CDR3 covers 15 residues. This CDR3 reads CASTPFGWNTGELFF. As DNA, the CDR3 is TGTGCCAGCACCCCCTTTGGCTGGAACACCGGGGAGCTGTTTTTT.

CDR3 sequence (DNA): TGTGCCAGCTCACCAAGGCAGGGTGACACCGGGGAGCTGTTTTTT. It is translated as CASSPRQGDTGELFF. The V and J genes are TRBV18 and TRBJ2-2, with D possibly being TRBD1 (5 bases). V lost 2 bases and J lost 3, with 10 bases in between. This CDR3 is 15 amino acids long. CDR1 and CDR2 from the germline V gene are KGHSH and LQKENI.

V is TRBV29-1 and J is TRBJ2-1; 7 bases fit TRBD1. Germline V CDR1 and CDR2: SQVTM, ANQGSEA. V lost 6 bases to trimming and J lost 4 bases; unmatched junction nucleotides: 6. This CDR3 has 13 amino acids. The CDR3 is CSVLTGYYNEQFF. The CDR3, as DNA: TGCAGCGTCTTGACAGGGTATTACAATGAGCAGTTCTTC.

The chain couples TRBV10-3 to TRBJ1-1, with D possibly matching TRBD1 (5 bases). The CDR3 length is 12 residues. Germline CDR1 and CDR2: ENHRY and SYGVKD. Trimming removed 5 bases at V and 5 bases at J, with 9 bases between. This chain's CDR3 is CAISSQGTEAFF. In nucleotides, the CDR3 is TGTGCCATCAGTTCTCAGGGAACTGAAGCTTTCTTT.

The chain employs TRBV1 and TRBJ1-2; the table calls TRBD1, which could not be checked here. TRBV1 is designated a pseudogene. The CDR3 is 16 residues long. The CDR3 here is CTSSPRALDRVHGYTF. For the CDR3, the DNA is TGCACCAGCAGCCCCCGGGCCCTCGACAGGGTTCATGGCTACACCTTC.